The clone carrying this T cell receptor beta chain was detected a few times. The antigen is unknown. This sample was taken from a study of blood T cells in healthy people across ages. Study conclusions and caveats: As age increased, TCR beta diversity per million T cells fell in a roughly linear fashion.

A sample-barcoded 5' primer and a J-beta primer mix were used in a second PCR of about 6 to 12 cycles. TCRdb independently ran MiXCR on the 5' RACE reads; one entry per CDR3 protein. The table lists more than 1.4 million distinct CDR3 sequences, roughly 45% of them singletons. This receptor was obtained from a woman under 30 in good health. The sample comprised blood.

CDR3 loop: CASSLAGTLGETQYF. CDR3 DNA: TGTGCCAGCAGCCTAGCGGGGACCCTGGGGGAGACCCAGTACTTC. The chain employs TRBV28 and TRBJ2-5, with TRBD2 matching over 9 bases. The germline V gene encodes CDR1 MDHEN and CDR2 SYDVKM. This CDR3 is 15 amino acids long. J was trimmed by 5 bases and V by 6 bases; bases with no gene match: 10.